The present T cell receptor beta chain was sequenced within a study of OX40 agonist ivuxolimab in advanced cancers. In terms of the full investigation: Ivuxolimab was an agonistic, fully human IgG2 monoclonal antibody directed against OX40 (CD134), a costimulatory receptor. The paper reports the monotherapy dose-escalation portion (N ≈ 50 patients) of the phase I ivuxolimab trial. The dose-escalation cohort was 82.7% male with a mean age of roughly 60 years, ranging from roughly 20 to 80. Peripheral TCRbeta sequencing aimed to test whether ivuxolimab altered TCR sequence diversity and caused clonal T-cell expansion. Prior anti-PD-1, anti-PD-L1 or anti-CTLA-4 therapy was permitted, and checkpoint inhibitors had been received by about 44% of dose-escalation patients. Intravenous ivuxolimab was administered to patients every 2 weeks at six dose levels: 0.01, 0.1, 0.3, 1.5, 3 and 10 mg/kg. Partial responses were achieved by three dose-escalation patients, of whom one had hepatocellular carcinoma and two had cutaneous melanoma. Of the approximately 53 patients in dose escalation, approximately 20 had hepatocellular carcinoma, approximately 15 had melanoma, 9 had renal cell carcinoma and 9 had head and neck cancer.

Remarks on this clone: Its specific antigen is unknown. Qualities for individual bases were not recorded, and no much larger clone is one base off.

General study outcomes and caveats: After ivuxolimab, more expanded clones were found on average in CD8+ T cells than in CD4+ T cells. Clonal expansion of both CD4+ and CD8+ blood T cells was observed from baseline to week 6 at doses 0.1 to 3.0 mg/kg. Low levels of normalized T-cell clonal expansion were also seen in some patients who did not respond. In partial responders in the 0.1-3.0 mg/kg groups, normalized peripheral clonal expansion was found to be among the lowest, especially among CD8+ T cells. Antigen specificity was not determined for the clonally expanded peripheral T cells.

Genomic DNA was extracted from sorted cells for sequencing of the TCRbeta CDR3 region. The immunoSEQ Assay was used to sequence the TCRbeta CDR3 regions. TCRdb took over this immuneACCESS table, retaining in-frame rearrangements with V and J assigned. Such tables are incomplete; in checked studies, under half of the missing clones stem from an unresolved V gene, and the remainder is unexplained. The sample table lists roughly 29,000 clones, approximately 86% of them with a count of one. The ten largest clones capture around 21% of the sample. From the germline V gene (reference sequence), CDR1 is MNHEY and CDR2 is SMNVEV. V and J lose 5 bases and 6 bases, and a span of 13 bases separates them. From the cysteine through the phenylalanine, the CDR3 covers 13 amino acids. Only the CDR3 region is kept as DNA, spanning 39 bases read in frame from base 1. Patients with autoimmune disease history or receiving systemic immunosuppression were excluded from the trial. Peripheral blood for TCR sequencing was collected from all dose cohorts at baseline, on cycle 4 day 1, and on cycle 7 day 1. The samples were taken from a phase I, first-in-human, multicenter, open-label dose-escalation trial of ivuxolimab. Adults with locally advanced or metastatic head and neck squamous cell, hepatocellular, melanoma or renal cell carcinoma were enrolled in the trial. CD4+ and CD8+ T cells were sorted separately from peripheral blood before TCR sequencing.

This receptor was obtained from an adult with an advanced solid tumor such as melanoma, head and neck, liver or kidney cancer. The rearrangement combines TRBV27 with TRBJ1-1, with no confident D gene call. Sequenced material: CD4+ or CD8+ T cells sorted from blood, taken in a trial of the OX40 agonist ivuxolimab. The DNA reads TGTGCCAGCAGTGCATGGGTGAAGGCTGAAGCTTTCTTT. Its protein product is CASSAWVKAEAFF.